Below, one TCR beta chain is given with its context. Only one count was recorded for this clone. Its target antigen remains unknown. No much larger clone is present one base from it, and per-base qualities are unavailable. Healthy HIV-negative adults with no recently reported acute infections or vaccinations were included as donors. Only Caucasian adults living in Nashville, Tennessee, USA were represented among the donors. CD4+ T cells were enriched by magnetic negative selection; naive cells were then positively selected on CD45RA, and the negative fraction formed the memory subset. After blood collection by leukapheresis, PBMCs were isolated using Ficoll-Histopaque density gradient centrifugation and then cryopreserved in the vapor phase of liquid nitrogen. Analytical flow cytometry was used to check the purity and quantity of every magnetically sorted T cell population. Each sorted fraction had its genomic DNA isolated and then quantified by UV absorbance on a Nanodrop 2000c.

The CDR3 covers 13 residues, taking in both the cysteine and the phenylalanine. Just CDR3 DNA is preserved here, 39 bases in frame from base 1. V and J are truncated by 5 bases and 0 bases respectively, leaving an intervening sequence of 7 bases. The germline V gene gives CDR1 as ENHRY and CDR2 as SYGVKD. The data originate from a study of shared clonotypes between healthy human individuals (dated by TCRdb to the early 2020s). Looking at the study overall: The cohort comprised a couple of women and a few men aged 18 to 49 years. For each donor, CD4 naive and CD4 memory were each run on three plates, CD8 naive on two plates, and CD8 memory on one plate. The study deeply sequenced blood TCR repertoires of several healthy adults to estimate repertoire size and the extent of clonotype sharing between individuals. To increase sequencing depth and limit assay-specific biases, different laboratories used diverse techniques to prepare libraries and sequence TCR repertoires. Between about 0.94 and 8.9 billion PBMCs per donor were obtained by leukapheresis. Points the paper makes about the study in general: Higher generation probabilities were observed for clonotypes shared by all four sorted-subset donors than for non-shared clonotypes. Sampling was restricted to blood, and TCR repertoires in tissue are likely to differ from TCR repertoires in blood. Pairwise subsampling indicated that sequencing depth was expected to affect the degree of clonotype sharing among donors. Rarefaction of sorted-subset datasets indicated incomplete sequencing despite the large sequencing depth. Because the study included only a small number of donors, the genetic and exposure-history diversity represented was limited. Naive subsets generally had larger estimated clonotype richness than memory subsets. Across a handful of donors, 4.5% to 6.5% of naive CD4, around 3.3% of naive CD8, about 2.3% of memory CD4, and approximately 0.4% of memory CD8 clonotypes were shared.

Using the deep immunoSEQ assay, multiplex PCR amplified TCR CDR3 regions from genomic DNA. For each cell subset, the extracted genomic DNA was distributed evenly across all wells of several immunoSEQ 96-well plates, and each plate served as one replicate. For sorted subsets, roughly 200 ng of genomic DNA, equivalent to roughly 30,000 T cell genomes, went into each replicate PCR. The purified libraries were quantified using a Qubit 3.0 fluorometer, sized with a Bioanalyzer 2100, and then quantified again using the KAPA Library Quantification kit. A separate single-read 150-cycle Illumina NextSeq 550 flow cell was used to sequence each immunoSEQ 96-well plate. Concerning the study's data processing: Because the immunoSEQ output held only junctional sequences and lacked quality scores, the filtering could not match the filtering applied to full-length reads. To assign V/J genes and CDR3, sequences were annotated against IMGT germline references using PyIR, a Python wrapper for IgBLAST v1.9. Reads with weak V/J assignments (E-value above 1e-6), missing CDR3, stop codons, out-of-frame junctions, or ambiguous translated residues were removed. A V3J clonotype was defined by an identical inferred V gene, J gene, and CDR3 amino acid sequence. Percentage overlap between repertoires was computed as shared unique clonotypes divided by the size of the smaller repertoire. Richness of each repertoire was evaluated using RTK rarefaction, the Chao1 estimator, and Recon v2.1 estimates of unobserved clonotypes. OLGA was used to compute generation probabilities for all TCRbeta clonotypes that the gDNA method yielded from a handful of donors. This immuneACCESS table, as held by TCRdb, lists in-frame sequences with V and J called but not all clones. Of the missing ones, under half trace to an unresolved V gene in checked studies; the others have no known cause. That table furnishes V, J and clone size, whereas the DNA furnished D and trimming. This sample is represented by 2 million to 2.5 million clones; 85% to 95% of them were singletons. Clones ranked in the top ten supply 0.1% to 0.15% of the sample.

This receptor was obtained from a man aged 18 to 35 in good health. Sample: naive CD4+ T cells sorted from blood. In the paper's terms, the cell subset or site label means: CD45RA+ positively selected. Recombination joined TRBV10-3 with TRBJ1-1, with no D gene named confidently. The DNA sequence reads TGTGCCATCAGTAAAGGTATGAACACTGAAGCTTTCTTT. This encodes CAISKGMNTEAFF.